This entry is about one TCR beta chain. This record comes from a study of blood T cell repertoires in COVID-19. Study-wide background: COVID-19 samples from acute and convalescent phases originated in the United States, Italy and Spain. The analysed material was cDNA or gDNA that came from T cells, B-cell-depleted T cells, or PBMCs.

J lost 5 bases, V lost 5 bases, and 4 bases had no gene match. This CDR3 spans 14 amino acids. Germline lookup yields CDR1 SGHRS and CDR2 YFSETQ. In the original workflow: Reference gene primer amplification gave nucleated cell count estimates. Generated by immunoSEQ multiplex PCR, the TCRdb table keeps only in-frame clones and is missing some. For V, J and clone size, that table is used; D and trimming come from the DNA. The sample has over 110,000 clones, about 87% seen once; the top ten hold 1.7%. Sequenced sample: peripheral blood. The chain joins TRBV5-1 to TRBJ2-5; 12 bases fit TRBD2. This TCR came from a woman aged 50 to 60 with acute or convalescent COVID-19. Here the CDR3 DNA reads TGCGCCAGCAGTTTGACTAGCGGGAGCGAGACCCAGTACTTC. It translates to CASSLTSGSETQYF.